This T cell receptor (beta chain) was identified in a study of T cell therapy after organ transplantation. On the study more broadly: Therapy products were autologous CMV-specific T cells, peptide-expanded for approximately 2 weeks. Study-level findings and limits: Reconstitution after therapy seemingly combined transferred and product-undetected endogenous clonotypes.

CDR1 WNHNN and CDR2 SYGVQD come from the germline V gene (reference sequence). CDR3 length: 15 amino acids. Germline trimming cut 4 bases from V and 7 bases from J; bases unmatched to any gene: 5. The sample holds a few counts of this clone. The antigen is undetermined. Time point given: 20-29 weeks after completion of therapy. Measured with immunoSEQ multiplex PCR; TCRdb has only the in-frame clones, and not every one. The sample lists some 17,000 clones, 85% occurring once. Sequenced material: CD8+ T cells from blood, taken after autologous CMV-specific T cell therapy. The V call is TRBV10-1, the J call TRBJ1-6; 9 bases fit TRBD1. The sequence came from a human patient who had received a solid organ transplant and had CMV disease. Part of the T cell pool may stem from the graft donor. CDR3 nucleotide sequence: TGCGCCAGCAGTGGACCAGGACAGGGGAATTCACCCCTCCACTTT. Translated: CASSGPGQGNSPLHF.